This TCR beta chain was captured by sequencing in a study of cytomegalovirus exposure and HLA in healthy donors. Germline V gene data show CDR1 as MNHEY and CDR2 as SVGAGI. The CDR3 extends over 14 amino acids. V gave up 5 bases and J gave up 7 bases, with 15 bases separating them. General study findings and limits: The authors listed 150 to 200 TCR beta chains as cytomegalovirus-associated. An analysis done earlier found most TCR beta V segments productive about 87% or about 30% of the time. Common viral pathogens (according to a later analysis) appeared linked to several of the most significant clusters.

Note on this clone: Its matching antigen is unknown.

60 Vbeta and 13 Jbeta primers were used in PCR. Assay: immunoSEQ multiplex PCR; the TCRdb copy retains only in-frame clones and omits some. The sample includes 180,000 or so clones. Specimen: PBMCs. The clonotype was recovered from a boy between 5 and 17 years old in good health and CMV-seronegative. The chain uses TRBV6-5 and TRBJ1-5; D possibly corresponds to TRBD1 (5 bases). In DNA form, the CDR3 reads TGTGCCAGCAGTGAGGTAATAGGGGTCCAGCCCCAGCATTTT. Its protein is CASSEVIGVQPQHF.